This T cell receptor (beta chain) appears in the sequencing data of a study of shared clonotypes between healthy human individuals. Overall study context: CD4 naive cells filled three plates per donor, CD4 memory three, CD8 naive two and CD8 memory one. Study-wide results and caveats: Read depth was anticipated to influence clonotype sharing among donors.

There are 14 residues in the CDR3. The germline V and J ends were trimmed by 10 bases and 0 bases, with 16 bases remaining between them. The germline CDR1 and CDR2 sequences are MNHNS and SASEGT. The assay was immunoSEQ multiplex PCR, and TCRdb's table has in-frame clones only and misses some. The data contain a few million clones, more than 80% of them seen just once; the ten biggest clones take up 0.13% to 0.15%. In regard to this clone: Antigen: not known.

The receptor comes from a man younger than 30 in good health. The sample comprised naive CD4+ T cells sorted from blood. Subset defined: CD45RA+ positively selected. This chain uses TRBV6-1 with TRBJ2-7; D gene ambiguous. CDR3 sequence: CATPGPRDSYEQYF. CDR3 coding DNA: TGTGCCACCCCCGGTCCCCGAGACTCCTACGAGCAGTACTTC.